The next 16 T cell receptor beta chains were all read from a single sample in a study of beta chain bispecific antibodies for T cell cancers. The study's findings and limits: The TRBV12-3 share of total TRBV signal fell approximately 99% after anti-TRBV12 rather than anti-CD19 exposure. The leukemia cells, rather than normal T cells, gave most of the targeted TRBV signal.

Antigens of these TCRs are unknown. Either OKT3 anti-CD3 antibody or CD3/CD28 beads expanded T cells from blood mononuclear cells over approximately three days. TCRdb passed the 5' RACE reads through MiXCR, listing each CDR3 protein once. The profile shows 20,000 to 25,000 distinct CDR3 sequences, about 2% of them singletons. The source material was healthy donor T cells cultured with leukemia cells, sampled from a culture containing a bispecific antibody targeting TCR Vbeta12. Receptors were obtained from a human donor in good health. Some clones in this sample may be carry-over from other donors' samples.

This clonotype was found many times. The chain links TRBV28 to TRBJ2-3; the match to TRBD2 covers 12 bases. This CDR3 has 19 amino acids. V lost 4 bases and J lost 1; bases outside the gene matches: 12. Germline V CDR1 and CDR2: MDHEN, SYDVKM. CDR3 residues: CASSSTTSGGPWGTDTQYF. Here the CDR3 DNA reads TGTGCCAGCAGTTCCACGACTAGCGGGGGCCCCTGGGGCACAGATACGCAGTATTTT.

In this sample, this clonotype turned up many times. The chain is built from TRBV5-1 and TRBJ1-2; no clear D gene. Trimming took off 2 bases at V and 8 bases at J, with 7 bases between the two ends. The CDR3 runs 11 residues. Germline V gives CDR1 SGHRS, CDR2 YFSETQ. The CDR3 coding sequence is TGCGCCAGCAGCTTTCTAGGGGGCTACACCTTC. Translated: CASSFLGGYTF.

This clonotype has a count of ten or more. The chain uses TRBV5-1 and TRBJ2-3; the D gene is possibly TRBD2 (5 bases). The CDR3 has 14 residues. From germline, CDR1 is SGHRS and CDR2 YFSETQ. Trimming took 2 bases from V and 4 from J, leaving 11 bases between them. CDR3 sequence: CASSFSWGADTQYF. The CDR3 nucleotides are TGCGCCAGCAGCTTTTCCTGGGGAGCAGATACGCAGTATTTT.

This clonotype was recorded at least ten times. The gene calls are TRBV5-4 and TRBJ2-2; D perhaps matches TRBD1 (7 bases). Germline CDR1 reads SGHNT; CDR2 reads YYREEE (reference sequence). The CDR3 is 15 amino acids. V was clipped by 2 bases and J by 5 bases, with 13 bases between them. CDR3 bases: TGTGCCAGCAGCTTTCCAGGGGGAGGTACCGGGGAGCTGTTTTTT. Translated, it gives CASSFPGGGTGELFF.

This clonotype is hyperexpanded in the sample. The rearrangement links TRBV5-1 to TRBJ1-2; TRBD1 matches 7 bases. There are 12 residues in the CDR3. Trimming removed 4 bases from V and 13 bases from J; junction bases left unmatched: 10. CDR1 and CDR2 from the germline V gene are SGHRS and YFSETQ. The CDR3 region is CASSLSGTALTF. As DNA, the CDR3 is TGCGCCAGCAGCCTGTCCGGGACAGCGCTCACCTTC. The full variable domain, rest sourced from reference TRBV5-1 and TRBJ1-2, is KAGVTQTPRYLIKTRGQQVTLSCSPISGHRSVSWYQQTPGQGLQFLFEYFSETQRNKGNFPGRFSGRQFSNSRSEMNVSTLELGDSALYLCASSLSGTALTFGSGTRLTVV.

Ten or more counts support this clonotype. The J gene is TRBJ1-6, the V gene TRBV6-1; D is unresolved. Between the trimmed V and J ends, which lost 2 bases and 3 bases, there was a span of 11 bases. Per the germline V gene, CDR1 is MNHNS and CDR2 is SASEGT. This CDR3 comprises 16 residues. The CDR3 DNA follows: TGTGCCAGCAGTGAAATGGGTGCTTTCTATAATTCACCCCTCCACTTT. This sequence encodes CASSEMGAFYNSPLHF.

This clonotype was counted at least ten times. This chain joins TRBV15 and TRBJ2-1, with D perhaps given as TRBD1 or TRBD2 (5 bases each). Germline CDR1 reads LNHNV; CDR2 reads YYDKDF (reference sequence). The CDR3 has 15 residues. The ends were cut back, 1 base at V and 4 bases at J, with 11 bases in the middle. CDR3 nucleotide sequence: TGTGCCACCAGCAGAGTGGGGGATTCTTACAATGAGCAGTTCTTC. As protein: CATSRVGDSYNEQFF.

This chain connects TRBV20-1 to TRBJ2-1, with D hard to call. Germline CDR1 is DFQATT and CDR2 is SNEGSKA (reference sequence). The CDR3 has 14 residues. Trimming removed 5 bases at V and 0 bases at J, with 11 bases between. The CDR3 protein is CSASPSGSYNEQFF. CDR3 coding DNA: TGCAGTGCTTCACCTTCGGGCTCCTACAATGAGCAGTTCTTC.

This clonotype was seen at least ten times. This rearrangement joins TRBV20-1 to TRBJ2-7; TRBD2 matches at 14 bases. Trimming at V came to 3 bases and at J to 4 bases, leaving 5 bases not matched to a gene. The CDR3 has 15 residues. Germline V gene data show CDR1 as DFQATT and CDR2 as SNEGSKA (reference sequence). Here the CDR3 reads CSARRRTSGGYEQYF. As DNA, the CDR3 is TGCAGTGCTAGGAGACGGACTAGCGGGGGGTACGAGCAGTACTTC.

This clonotype appeared many times. The chain is built from TRBV5-6 and TRBJ1-6; the D is unclear. The germline V gene has CDR1 SGHDT and CDR2 YYEEEE. Trimming removed 1 base at V and 8 bases at J, with 7 bases between. The CDR3 sequence is 13 residues long. In DNA, the CDR3 is TGTGCCAGCAGCTTGCTCCCGGATTCACCCCTCCACTTT. This translates into CASSLLPDSPLHF.

In its sample, this clonotype was seen many times. The chain links TRBV6-5 to TRBJ2-1; D may be TRBD1 or TRBD2 (5 bases each). This CDR3 spans 14 amino acids. Between the trimmed V and J ends, which lost 5 bases and 4 bases, there was a span of 12 bases. CDR1 is MNHEY and CDR2 is SVGAGI in the germline V gene. CDR3 loop: CASSPGTNYNEQFF. The CDR3 nucleotides are TGTGCCAGCAGTCCCGGGACGAATTACAATGAGCAGTTCTTC.

This clonotype has a count of ten or more. The chain links TRBV5-5 to TRBJ2-1; D gene unclear. The CDR3 spans 14 residues. Trimming cost V 4 bases and J 5 bases, with 13 bases left between them. Germline V gives CDR1 SGHKS, CDR2 YYEKEE (reference sequence). This CDR3 is CASSIYRANNEQFF. The CDR3 nucleotides are TGTGCCAGCAGCATTTACCGGGCTAACAATGAGCAGTTCTTC.

This clonotype is medium-sized within its sample. J is TRBJ1-6 and V is TRBV5-1; D is ambiguous. V gave up 7 bases and J gave up 8 bases, with 10 bases separating them. CDR1 is SGHRS and CDR2 is YFSETQ in the germline V gene. The CDR3 totals 12 residues. The CDR3 protein is CASGQDHSPLHF. In DNA, the CDR3 is TGCGCCAGCGGGCAGGACCATTCACCCCTCCACTTT.

At least ten counts were recorded for this clonotype. This rearrangement joins TRBV9 to TRBJ2-7; TRBD2 is a possible D gene (6 bases). The V gene lost 2 bases and the J gene lost 1 base, with 10 bases spanning the gap. This CDR3 has 14 residues. Germline values: CDR1 SGDLS, CDR2 YYNGEE. The CDR3 DNA sequence: TGTGCCAGCAGCGTGGGACTGGGATCCTACGAGCAGTACTTC. Amino acids: CASSVGLGSYEQYF.

This clonotype was detected ten times or more. The V and J genes are TRBV20-1 and TRBJ2-7; perhaps TRBD1 as D (5 bases). Trimming pared 6 bases from V and 4 bases from J, leaving 16 bases between. This CDR3 comprises 13 residues. The germline gives CDR1 DFQATT, CDR2 SNEGSKA (reference sequence). For the CDR3, the DNA is TGCAGTGCCCATCAGGGTTTCATTTACGAGCAGTACTTC. Amino acids: CSAHQGFIYEQYF.

This clonotype appeared many times. J is TRBJ2-7 and V is TRBV7-9; possibly TRBD1 for D (6 bases). This CDR3 is built from 13 residues. CDR1 and CDR2 (germline): SEHNR, FQNEAQ (reference sequence). The V gene lost 2 bases and the J gene lost 5 bases, with 10 bases spanning the gap. The DNA of the CDR3 is TGTGCCAGCAGCTTATGGGGGCGGGACGAGCAGTACTTC. Protein: CASSLWGRDEQYF.